What follows describes a single T cell receptor (beta chain). Germline V lookup: CDR1 GTSNPN, CDR2 SVGIG (reference sequence). The CDR3 is 12 amino acids. Trimming removed 1 base at V and 4 bases at J, with 7 bases between. The table came from immunoSEQ multiplex PCR; TCRdb's copy has only in-frame clones and leaves some out. Among roughly 45,000 clones listed, about 90% were seen once. This specimen comes from a study of T cell changes during pregnancy in multiple sclerosis. This sequence joins TRBV30 and TRBJ1-1; D uncertain. The specimen was peripheral blood, collected in the second trimester of pregnancy. This receptor was obtained from a female donor in good health, enrolled as a control in a pregnancy study. CDR3 sequence reads: CAWSAAVTEAFF. The CDR3, as DNA: TGTGCCTGGAGTGCGGCGGTCACTGAAGCTTTCTTT.